The next 18 T cell receptor beta chains were all read from a single sample in a study of HIV-infected children after antiretroviral therapy interruption. A 3' RACE protocol on RNA, with unique molecular identifiers, produced the TCR library. TCRdb fed the 3' RACE reads into MiXCR, producing one record per CDR3 protein. Of about 89,000 distinct CDR3 sequences listed, 6.9% were seen once; the top ten hold about 1.1%. The treatment was: PENTA 11 planned treatment interruption arm or continuous ART arm. The sequences come from CD45RA+ CD4+ T cells from PBMCs, pooled from several time points, collected from a donor given antiretroviral therapy, either interrupted or continuous. Described subset: naive CD4+ CD45RA+ CD45RO- T cells. These receptors all stem from a pool of human donors with HIV.

This chain joins TRBV20-1 and TRBJ1-5; TRBD1 is a possible D gene (5 bases). Germline-derived CDR1 and CDR2 are DFQATT and SNEGSKA (reference sequence). CDR3 length: 17 residues. The V gene lost 6 bases and the J gene lost 4 bases, with 25 bases spanning the gap. The CDR3: CSATTGEIPGLNQPQHF. The DNA for the CDR3 is TGCAGTGCCACTACGGGGGAAATCCCGGGATTGAATCAGCCCCAGCATTTT.

The V call is TRBV6-4, the J call TRBJ1-1; 7 bases are shared with TRBD1. The germline V gene has CDR1 MRHNA and CDR2 SNTAGT. The CDR3 length is 14 residues. Trimming took 6 bases from V and 3 from J; bases not matched to a gene: 7. CDR3 nucleotides: TGTGCCAGCAGATACAGGGGCACTGACACTGAAGCTTTCTTT. The encoded protein is CASRYRGTDTEAFF.

At least ten counts were recorded for this clonotype. V gene TRBV11-1 combines with J gene TRBJ2-2; no firm D call. Trimming left V 0 bases short and J 4 bases short, with 6 bases between. Germline CDR1 is SGHAT and CDR2 is FQDESV (reference sequence). The CDR3 loop spans 14 amino acids. CDR3 bases: TGTGCCAGCAGCTTAGCGGCAGTCACCGGGGAGCTGTTTTTT. Translation gives CASSLAAVTGELFF. Based on the CDR3 plus reference TRBV11-1 and TRBJ2-2, the full variable domain is EAEVAQSPRYKITEKSQAVAFWCDPISGHATLYWYRQILGQGPELLVQFQDESVVDDSQLPKDRFSAERLKGVDSTLKIQPAELGDSAMYLCASSLAAVTGELFFGEGSRLTVL.

In its sample, this clonotype ranks as medium-sized. The chain uses TRBV5-1 and TRBJ2-3; 9 bases align to TRBD2. CDR1 and CDR2 (germline): SGHRS, YFSETQ. CDR3 length: 13 amino acids. The trim removed 5 bases at V and 8 bases at J, leaving 6 bases unmatched. CDR3 bases: TGCGCCAGCAGAGGACTAGCGAGTGGTACGCAGTATTTT. This sequence encodes CASRGLASGTQYF.

This clonotype was found a few times. This chain links TRBV7-2 with TRBJ2-6, with 10 bases fitting TRBD2. CDR1 is SGHTA and CDR2 is FQGNSA in the germline V gene. V lost 0 bases to trimming and J lost 0 bases; unmatched junction nucleotides: 2. The CDR3 contains 18 residues. The CDR3 sequence is CASSLASGGLSGANVLTF. CDR3 bases: TGTGCCAGCAGCTTAGCTAGCGGGGGGCTCTCTGGGGCCAACGTCCTGACTTTC.

The sample holds many counts of this clonotype. This chain joins TRBV2 and TRBJ2-5; the D is unclear. CDR3 length equals 15 residues. Germline-derived CDR1 and CDR2 are SNHLY and FYNNEI. V lost 7 bases to trimming and J lost 5 bases, with 20 bases between them. CDR3 nucleotides: TGTGCCAGCACCCTGACCGGTAGAGTCTTGGAGACCCAGTACTTC. Residues: CASTLTGRVLETQYF. Using reference TRBV2 and TRBJ2-5 for the parts outside the CDR3, the full variable domain is EPEVTQTPSHQVTQMGQEVILRCVPISNHLYFYWYRQILGQKVEFLVSFYNNEISEKSEIFDDQFSVERPDGSNFTLKIRSTKLEDSAMYFCASTLTGRVLETQYFGPGTRLLVL.

In regard to this clonotype: A much larger clone is a single base away; this may be a read error. The chain couples TRBV7-9 to TRBJ2-5; D unresolved. This CDR3 has 15 residues. CDR1 is SEHNR and CDR2 is FQNEAQ in the germline V gene (reference sequence). The CDR3 region is CASRTPNSFQENQYF. CDR3 bases: TGTGCCAGCAGAACCCCGAACTCCTTCCAAGAGAACCAGTACTTC.

This clonotype was counted many times. The gene calls are TRBV6-2 or TRBV6-3 and TRBJ2-7; 7 nucleotides align to TRBD1. Germline assignment: CDR1 MNHEY and CDR2 SVGEGT. V lost 6 bases and J lost 4; bases outside the gene matches: 9. CDR3 length equals 14 residues. CDR3 DNA: TGTGCCAGCAGAAAATCCGGGACAGTTTACGAGCAGTACTTC. Its protein is CASRKSGTVYEQYF.

This clonotype was picked up many times. This rearrangement joins TRBV20-1 to TRBJ1-1; D is undetermined. In germline, CDR1 is DFQATT, CDR2 SNEGSKA (reference sequence). CDR3 length: 14 residues. V lost 1 base and J lost 4, with 13 bases in between. The chain's CDR3 is CSARVGGGSTEAFF. The CDR3 DNA follows: TGCAGTGCTAGAGTGGGAGGAGGAAGCACTGAAGCTTTCTTT.

This clonotype appeared many times. V usage is TRBV20-1 and J usage is TRBJ2-7, with D tentatively TRBD2 (6 bases). The V gene's germline CDR1 is DFQATT and CDR2 SNEGSKA (reference sequence). The CDR3 is 11 residues long. Trimming removed 1 base at V and 6 bases at J, with 7 bases between. The CDR3 region has the DNA TGCAGTGCTAGAGGGGGAGGCGAGCAGTACTTC. This gives the protein CSARGGGEQYF.

The J gene is TRBJ2-5, the V gene TRBV7-2; D not certain. Trimming stripped 5 bases from V and 2 bases from J, with 18 bases between. In germline, CDR1 is SGHTA, CDR2 FQGNSA. CDR3 size: 16 residues. The DNA for the CDR3 is TGTGCCAGCAGCCCTAAACACGGGCGGTGGCAAGAGACCCAGTACTTC. As protein: CASSPKHGRWQETQYF.

The chain carries TRBV20-1 and TRBJ2-1, with 7 bases matching TRBD1. The CDR3 sequence is 14 residues long. J was trimmed by 0 bases and V by 5 bases; bases with no gene match: 4. Germline lookup yields CDR1 DFQATT and CDR2 SNEGSKA (reference sequence). CDR3 coding DNA: TGCAGTGCTCTAGACAGGGCCTCCTACAATGAGCAGTTCTTC. Its protein is CSALDRASYNEQFF.

This clonotype has ten or more counts. This chain uses TRBV11-2 with TRBJ2-2; D is perhaps TRBD1 or TRBD2 (6 bases each). The germline gives CDR1 SGHAT, CDR2 FQNNGV. This CDR3 has 18 amino acids. V was trimmed by 1 base and J by 1 base, leaving 16 bases between them. DNA of the CDR3: TGTGCCAGCAGCTTAGTGGGGGGCCGGGTTCTGAACACCGGGGAGCTGTTTTTT. Its translation is CASSLVGGRVLNTGELFF. Looking up the rest from reference TRBV11-2 and TRBJ2-2 gives the full variable domain: EAGVAQSPRYKIIEKRQSVAFWCNPISGHATLYWYQQILGQGPKLLIQFQNNGVVDDSQLPKDRFSAERLKGVDSTLKIQPAKLEDSAVYLCASSLVGGRVLNTGELFFGEGSRLTVL.

This clonotype was seen many times. The V gene is TRBV2, the J gene TRBJ1-5; D may be TRBD1 (5 bases). Germline V gene lookup returns CDR1 SNHLY and CDR2 FYNNEI. V lost 7 bases, J lost 4 bases, and 8 bases lay in between. The CDR3 totals 12 residues. CDR3 DNA: TGTGCCAGCAACAGGCTAAATCAGCCCCAGCATTTT. Translation: CASNRLNQPQHF.

This clonotype was seen a few times. The chain joins TRBV10-3 to TRBJ1-3; 9 bases are a match to TRBD1. The J segment lost 3 bases and the V segment lost 7 bases, leaving 7 bases of the junction unmatched. Per germline, CDR1 ENHRY and CDR2 SYGVKD. The CDR3 sequence is 15 residues long. CDR3 sequence reads: CAITTGTGFGNTIYF. As DNA, the CDR3 is TGTGCCATCACCACCGGGACAGGGTTTGGAAACACCATATATTTT.

This clonotype has ten or more counts. This chain's CDR3 is CSASHWTGGLDTQYF. CDR3 bases: TGCAGTGCTAGCCATTGGACAGGAGGGCTAGATACGCAGTATTTT. V is TRBV20-1 and J is TRBJ2-3; a possible D gene is TRBD1 (7 bases). Trimming cost V 3 bases and J 5 bases, with 18 bases left between them. Germline CDR1 reads DFQATT; CDR2 reads SNEGSKA (reference sequence). The length of the CDR3 is 15 residues.

This clonotype was detected ten times or more. This chain uses TRBV7-2 with TRBJ2-7, with D unclear. CDR1 and CDR2 (germline): SGHTA, FQGNSA. The ends were cut back, 0 bases at V and 4 bases at J, with 13 bases in the middle. This CDR3 region has 15 residues. CDR3 in amino acids: CASSLARGSQYEQYF. The CDR3 DNA follows: TGTGCCAGCAGCTTAGCGCGCGGTAGCCAGTACGAGCAGTACTTC.

The V call is TRBV10-3, the J call TRBJ2-7; D might be TRBD1 (5 bases). The V end lost 3 bases, the J end lost 1 base, and 10 bases lay between the germline ends. CDR3 size: 14 residues. CDR1 and CDR2 (germline): ENHRY, SYGVKD. The CDR3 protein is CAISDPGRSYEQYF. In nucleotides, the CDR3 is TGTGCCATCAGTGATCCAGGGCGGTCCTACGAGCAGTACTTC.